This entry lists 23 T cell receptor beta chains sequenced from one sample in a study of blood T cell repertoires in COVID-19. Here immunoSEQ multiplex PCR was the method, and the copy in TCRdb shows in-frame clones only, minus some. Of some 460,000 clones listed, around 90% are singletons. Sequencing used PBMCs or T cells enriched from blood (not recorded which). The receptors were gathered from a woman aged 18-29 years who had recovered from COVID-19.

The chain recombines TRBV6-1 with TRBJ1-2; 7 bases fit TRBD1. The CDR3 is made up of 14 amino acids. Germline V gene lookup returns CDR1 MNHNS and CDR2 SASEGT. J lost 7 bases, V lost 3 bases, and 8 bases had no gene match. Here the CDR3 reads CASSDPDRASGYTF. The CDR3 DNA sequence: TGTGCCAGCAGTGATCCAGACAGGGCAAGTGGCTACACCTTC.

The chain carries TRBV30 and TRBJ1-1; a weak D match, TRBD1 (6 bases). Germline assignment: CDR1 GTSNPN and CDR2 SVGIG (reference sequence). Trimming shortened V by 1 base and J by 6 bases, and 12 bases separated the two germline ends. The CDR3 sequence is 13 residues long. CDR3 in amino acids: CAWSATGEAEAFF. The CDR3 bases are TGTGCCTGGAGTGCGACAGGAGAAGCTGAAGCTTTCTTT.

This clone was seen once. In nucleotides, the CDR3 is TGTGCCAGCAGTCCGTCGACAGGGAATGAAAAACTGTTTTTT. Protein product: CASSPSTGNEKLFF. This chain joins TRBV27 and TRBJ1-4, with 7 nucleotides matching TRBD1. After removal of 5 bases from V and 5 bases from J, the junction contained 5 bases not matched to a gene. The CDR3 is 14 amino acids. CDR1 is MNHEY, CDR2 SMNVEV, per germline (reference sequence). The full variable domain, with the rest looked up from reference TRBV27 and TRBJ1-4, is EAQVTQNPRYLITVTGKKLTVTCSQNMNHEYMSWYRQDPGLGLRQIYYSMNVEVTDKGDVPEGYKVSRKEKRNFPLILESPSPNQTSLYFCASSPSTGNEKLFFGSGTQLSVL.

The rearrangement links TRBV10-3 to TRBJ2-3; 9 nucleotides align to TRBD2. This CDR3 is 16 amino acids long. Trimming took 2 bases from V and 2 from J; bases not matched to a gene: 5. Germline CDR1 ENHRY, CDR2 SYGVKD. The CDR3 DNA reads as TGTGCCATCAGTGAGGGAAGCGGGGGGCCCACAGATACGCAGTATTTT. Translating it yields CAISEGSGGPTDTQYF.

The chain is built from TRBV3-1 (or the pseudogene TRBV3-2) and TRBJ2-1; a weak D match, TRBD2 (7 bases). V lost 4 bases to trimming and J lost 2 bases, with 18 bases between them. In germline, CDR1 is LGHDT, CDR2 YNNKEL (reference sequence). The CDR3 extends over 17 amino acids. As DNA, the CDR3 is TGTGCCAGCAGCCCCCTGGGGGGCGGGGGTCCCTACAATGAGCAGTTCTTC. Protein product: CASSPLGGGGPYNEQFF.

V usage is TRBV7-2 and J usage is TRBJ2-2; no firm D call. The CDR3 runs 13 residues. Trimming removed 1 base at V and 9 bases at J, with 9 bases between. Germline V gene sequence: CDR1 SGHTA, CDR2 FQGNSA. The CDR3 here is CASSLEISRELFF. In nucleotides, the CDR3 is TGTGCCAGCAGCTTAGAGATCAGTCGGGAGCTGTTTTTT.

This rearrangement joins TRBV4-1 to TRBJ1-3; 7 bases map to TRBD1. CDR3 size: 15 residues. From germline, CDR1 is MGHRA and CDR2 YSYEKL. Trimming at V came to 4 bases and at J to 0 bases, leaving 3 bases not matched to a gene. In nucleotides, the CDR3 is TGCGCCAGCAGCCGGGACAGCTTCTCTGGAAACACCATATATTTT. Amino acid sequence: CASSRDSFSGNTIYF.

The V gene is TRBV4-1, the J gene TRBJ2-6; D possibly corresponds to TRBD1 (6 bases). The V end was cut by 1 base, the J end by 4 bases, with 14 bases between. The V gene's germline CDR1 is MGHRA and CDR2 YSYEKL. The CDR3 is made up of 17 amino acids. Written as DNA, the CDR3 is TGCGCCAGCAGCCAAGTGGGACACGGGTTAGGGGCCAACGTCCTGACTTTC. Translation: CASSQVGHGLGANVLTF.

This clone was seen a handful of times. The rearrangement links TRBV18 to TRBJ1-3; D may be TRBD1 (6 bases). Germline V lookup: CDR1 KGHSH, CDR2 LQKENI. The CDR3 is 16 amino acids. V lost 4 bases, J lost 0 bases, and 13 bases lay in between. CDR3 amino acids: CASSRASGDSGNTIYF. Written as DNA, the CDR3 is TGTGCCAGCTCACGGGCCTCAGGGGACTCTGGAAACACCATATATTTT.

The chain couples TRBV27 to TRBJ2-7; 11 nucleotides align to TRBD2. With V trimmed by 6 bases and J by 3 bases, 7 bases remained unmatched. The germline gives CDR1 MNHEY, CDR2 SMNVEV (reference sequence). This CDR3 has 15 amino acids. The CDR3 spells CASSPTSGVLYEQYF. CDR3 sequence (DNA): TGTGCCAGCAGCCCGACTAGCGGGGTCCTCTACGAGCAGTACTTC.

With respect to this clone: At one boundary the junction diverges from the germline segment, which might be a read error. The CDR3 bases are TGTGCCAGCAGTTTACCCGGGACTAGCTCTACTCTATTT. Protein sequence: CASSLPGTSSTLF. The chain employs TRBV28 and TRBJ2-3; 9 positions match TRBD2. Germline CDR1 and CDR2: MDHEN and SYDVKM. The CDR3 contains 13 residues.

The chain uses TRBV19 and TRBJ2-7; D is ambiguous. Trimming took off 9 bases at V and 3 bases at J, with 9 bases between the two ends. Germline CDR1 is LNHDA and CDR2 is SQIVND (reference sequence). CDR3 size: 11 residues. The CDR3 spells CASSVYYEQYF. The CDR3 DNA follows: TGTGCCAGCTCCGTGTACTACGAGCAGTACTTC.

This chain links TRBV18 with TRBJ1-5; no firm D call. Germline V gene sequence: CDR1 KGHSH, CDR2 LQKENI. Trimming shortened V by 2 bases and J by 2 bases, and 10 bases separated the two germline ends. The CDR3 totals 15 residues. The CDR3 DNA is TGTGCCAGCTCACCAATGGACGGGGGCAATCAGCCCCAGCATTTT. Its translation is CASSPMDGGNQPQHF.

The chain employs TRBV27 and TRBJ1-6, with 7 positions matching TRBD1. CDR3 length equals 15 residues. V gave up 7 bases and J gave up 10 bases; unmatched junction bases: 13. Germline V gives CDR1 MNHEY, CDR2 SMNVEV (reference sequence). The chain's CDR3 is CASNPTGDLGSPLHF. In DNA form, the CDR3 reads TGTGCCAGCAACCCCACAGGGGATCTGGGATCACCCCTCCACTTT.

The chain couples TRBV15 to TRBJ1-2; 7 nucleotides match TRBD1. With 1 base clipped from V and 6 bases from J, the junction kept 8 bases outside the gene matches. Germline loops: CDR1 LNHNV, CDR2 YYDKDF (reference sequence). The CDR3 has 15 amino acids. This CDR3 reads CATSRAGRGFDGYTF. In DNA, the CDR3 is TGTGCCACCAGCAGAGCTGGCAGGGGGTTTGATGGCTACACCTTC.

This clone was counted a few times. The chain uses TRBV28 and TRBJ1-5; unclear D gene. CDR3 length: 12 amino acids. V was pared by 1 base and J by 5 bases, with 3 bases between. Germline V gene data show CDR1 as MDHEN and CDR2 as SYDVKM. The CDR3 bases are TGTGCCAGCAGTTTATTATATCAGCCCCAGCATTTT. Translated, it gives CASSLLYQPQHF.

The rearrangement links TRBV24-1 to TRBJ1-2; unclear D gene. The V end lost 4 bases, the J end lost 1 base, and 9 bases lay between the germline ends. CDR3 length: 14 residues. Germline CDR1 and CDR2: KGHDR and SFDVKD. Here the CDR3 DNA reads TGTGCCACCAGTGAGGCCCGCGGTAACTATGGCTACACCTTC. This encodes CATSEARGNYGYTF.

This clone occurred a few times. The V and J genes are TRBV4-1 and TRBJ2-7; weak D call: TRBD1 (6 bases). Germline lookup yields CDR1 MGHRA and CDR2 YSYEKL. Trimming removed 5 bases from V and 3 bases from J, with 20 bases in between. The CDR3 runs to 16 residues. The CDR3 coding sequence is TGCGCCAGCAGCTATAGTAGGTCCCGGGACAACTACGAGCAGTACTTC. It is translated as CASSYSRSRDNYEQYF.

The chain combines TRBV5-4 with TRBJ2-3; 7 positions match TRBD1. V trimming: 6 bases; J trimming: 4 bases; junction bases outside the gene matches: 5. Germline assignment: CDR1 SGHNT and CDR2 YYREEE (reference sequence). This CDR3 is 13 amino acids long. CDR3 sequence (DNA): TGTGCCAGCATCGACAGGGCCGCAGATACGCAGTATTTT. This gives the protein CASIDRAADTQYF.

The gene calls are TRBV6-5 and TRBJ1-5; no clear D. Germline V lookup: CDR1 MNHEY, CDR2 SVGAGI. The CDR3 is 13 residues long. V gave up 2 bases and J gave up 3 bases, with 5 bases separating them. The CDR3 loop is CASSYADNQPQHF. As DNA, the CDR3 is TGTGCCAGCAGTTACGCGGACAATCAGCCCCAGCATTTT.

The V gene is TRBV19, the J gene TRBJ1-5; D is undetermined. This CDR3 comprises 15 residues. Germline V CDR1 and CDR2: LNHDA, SQIVND (reference sequence). The germline V and J ends were trimmed by 2 bases and 7 bases, with 15 bases remaining between them. CDR3 residues: CASSIIDGSRQPQHF. The CDR3 nucleotides are TGTGCCAGTAGTATAATCGACGGGTCGCGGCAGCCCCAGCATTTT.

This chain uses TRBV18 with TRBJ1-1; unclear D gene. In germline, CDR1 is KGHSH, CDR2 LQKENI. CDR3 length equals 13 residues. Between the trimmed V and J ends, which lost 5 bases and 1 base, there was a span of 8 bases. The CDR3 bases are TGTGCCAGCTCAACAGACGGGAACACTGAAGCTTTCTTT. Its protein is CASSTDGNTEAFF.

The chain employs TRBV6-5 and TRBJ1-4; no clear D. Germline CDR1 MNHEY, CDR2 SVGAGI. This CDR3 region has 13 residues. Between the trimmed V and J ends, which lost 7 bases and 3 bases, there was a span of 9 bases. For the CDR3, the DNA is TGTGCCAGCAAGAGCGGGCCTAATGAAAAACTGTTTTTT. It translates to CASKSGPNEKLFF.